This paragraph covers one T cell receptor (beta chain) sequence. Authors' analysis steps: Nucleated cell counts were estimated from reference gene primer amplification. The method was immunoSEQ multiplex PCR; TCRdb's version includes in-frame clones alone and lacks a portion of them. The V and J calls and clone size are taken from that table; D and trimming were inferred from the DNA. The data hold some 260,000 clones, with around 84% observed a single time. The study recruited people aged about 18 to 90 years across roughly 23 US areas. This entry belongs to a study of blood T cell repertoires in COVID-19. Study information: Samples of COVID-19 (acute and convalescent) were obtained from the United States, Italy and Spain.

The V end lost 7 bases, the J end lost 1 base, and 14 bases lay between the germline ends. Germline V gene lookup returns CDR1 SQVTM and CDR2 ANQGSEA. The CDR3 totals 13 residues. The rearrangement links TRBV29-1 to TRBJ2-7, with a tentative D call TRBD1 (6 bases). This receptor was identified in a man aged 40-49 years who had recovered from COVID-19. Sequenced input: PBMCs or T cells enriched from blood (not recorded which). The CDR3 reads CSARDTESYEQYF. The CDR3 coding sequence is TGCAGCGCCCGGGACACGGAATCCTACGAGCAGTACTTC.